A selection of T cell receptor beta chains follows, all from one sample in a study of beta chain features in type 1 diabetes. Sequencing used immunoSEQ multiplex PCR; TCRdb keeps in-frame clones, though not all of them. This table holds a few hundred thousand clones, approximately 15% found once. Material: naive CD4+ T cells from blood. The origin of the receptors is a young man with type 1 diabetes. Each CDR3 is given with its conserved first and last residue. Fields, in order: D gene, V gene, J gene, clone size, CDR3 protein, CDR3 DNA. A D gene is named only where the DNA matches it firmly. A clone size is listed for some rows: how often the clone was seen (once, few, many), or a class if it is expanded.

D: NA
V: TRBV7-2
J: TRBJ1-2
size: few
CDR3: CASSPRGEVYGYTF
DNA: TGTGCCAGCAGCCCCCGTGGGGAGGTCTATGGCTACACCTTC

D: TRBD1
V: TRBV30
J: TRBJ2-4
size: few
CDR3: CAWSPGTVENIQYF
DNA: TGTGCCTGGAGCCCAGGGACAGTGGAAAACATTCAGTACTTC

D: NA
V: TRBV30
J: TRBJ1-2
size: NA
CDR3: CAWSGGSNYGYTF
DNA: TGTGCCTGGAGTGGGGGCAGTAACTATGGCTACACCTTC

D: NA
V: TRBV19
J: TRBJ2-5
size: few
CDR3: CASSFDSYQETQYF
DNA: TGTGCCAGTAGTTTCGACTCGTACCAAGAGACCCAGTACTTC

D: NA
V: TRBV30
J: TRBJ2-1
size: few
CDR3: CAWSAGIYNEQFF
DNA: TGTGCCTGGAGCGCCGGGATTTACAATGAGCAGTTCTTC

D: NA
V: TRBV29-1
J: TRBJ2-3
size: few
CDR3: CSVDRGNTDTQYF
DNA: TGCAGCGTTGATCGGGGGAACACAGATACGCAGTATTTT

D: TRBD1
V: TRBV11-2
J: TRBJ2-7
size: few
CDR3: CASSLPTGTGRAEQYF
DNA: TGTGCCAGCAGCTTACCGACCGGGACAGGTCGGGCCGAGCAGTACTTC

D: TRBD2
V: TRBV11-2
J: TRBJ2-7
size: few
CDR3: CASSLTKGGRTYEQYF
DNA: TGTGCCAGCAGCTTAACTAAGGGCGGGAGAACCTACGAGCAGTACTTC

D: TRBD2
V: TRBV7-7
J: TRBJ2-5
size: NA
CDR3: CASSLAGGTQETQYF
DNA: TGTGCCAGCAGTCTAGCGGGAGGAACGCAAGAGACCCAGTACTTC

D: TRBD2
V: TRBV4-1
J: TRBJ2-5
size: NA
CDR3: CASSHLGLADQETQYF
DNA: TGCGCCAGCAGCCACCTAGGACTAGCAGATCAAGAGACCCAGTACTTC

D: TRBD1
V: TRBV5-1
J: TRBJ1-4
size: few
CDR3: CASRLGQGSYNEKLFF
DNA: TGCGCCAGCCGGCTGGGACAGGGGTCTTATAATGAAAAACTGTTTTTT

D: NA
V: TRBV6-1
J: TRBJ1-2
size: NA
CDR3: CASRISGLNYGYTF
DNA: TGTGCCAGCCGCATTTCTGGGCTTAACTATGGCTACACCTTC

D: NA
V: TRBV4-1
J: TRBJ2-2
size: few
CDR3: CASLGANTGELFF
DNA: TGCGCCAGCCTAGGGGCGAACACCGGGGAGCTGTTTTTT

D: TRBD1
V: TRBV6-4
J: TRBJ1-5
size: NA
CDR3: CASSVQGGQPQHF
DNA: TGTGCCAGCAGTGTACAGGGGGGTCAGCCCCAGCATTTT

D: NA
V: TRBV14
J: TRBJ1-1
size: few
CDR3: CASSPWSGTEAFF
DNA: TGTGCCAGCAGCCCCTGGTCAGGCACTGAAGCTTTCTTT

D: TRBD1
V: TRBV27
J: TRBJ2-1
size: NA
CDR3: CASRGQGRGEQFF
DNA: TGTGCCAGCAGGGGACAGGGGAGAGGGGAGCAGTTCTTC

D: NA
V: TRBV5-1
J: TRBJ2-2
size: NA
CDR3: CASSLAQGRAAGELFF
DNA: TGCGCCAGCAGCTTGGCACAGGGAAGGGCCGCCGGGGAGCTGTTTTTT

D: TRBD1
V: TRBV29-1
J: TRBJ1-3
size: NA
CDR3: CSVRQGSGNTIYF
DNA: TGCAGCGTCCGACAGGGATCTGGAAACACCATATATTTT

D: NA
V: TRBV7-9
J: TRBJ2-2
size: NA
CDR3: CASSLAGLSHGELFF
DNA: TGTGCCAGCAGCTTAGCGGGACTTAGCCACGGGGAGCTGTTTTTT

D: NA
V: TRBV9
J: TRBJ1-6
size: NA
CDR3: CASSAQDSPLHF
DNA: TGTGCCAGCAGCGCCCAGGATTCACCCCTCCACTTT

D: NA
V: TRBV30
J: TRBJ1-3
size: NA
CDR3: CAFLGAHSGNTIYF
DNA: TGTGCCTTCCTTGGGGCTCACTCTGGAAACACCATATATTTT

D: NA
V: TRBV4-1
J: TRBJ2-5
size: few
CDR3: CASSQEGGETQYF
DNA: TGCGCCAGCAGCCAAGAGGGAGGCGAGACCCAGTACTTC

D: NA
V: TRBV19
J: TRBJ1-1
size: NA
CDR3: CASSSSMAGRTEAFF
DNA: TGTGCCAGTAGTAGTTCTATGGCGGGGAGGACTGAAGCTTTCTTT

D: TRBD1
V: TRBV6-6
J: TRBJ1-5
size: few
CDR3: CASAETGGLQPQHF
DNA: TGTGCCAGCGCAGAGACAGGGGGGCTCCAGCCCCAGCATTTT

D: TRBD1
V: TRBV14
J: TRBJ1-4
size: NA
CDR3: CASSQGTGRGEKLFF
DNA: TGTGCCAGCAGCCAAGGGACAGGGAGAGGAGAAAAACTGTTTTTT

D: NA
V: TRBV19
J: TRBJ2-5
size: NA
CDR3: CASSMGPSGRETQYF
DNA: TGTGCCAGTAGTATGGGCCCCTCCGGTCGGGAGACCCAGTACTTC

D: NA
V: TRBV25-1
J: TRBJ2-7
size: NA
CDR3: CASTWQGHEQYF
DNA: TGTGCCAGCACCTGGCAGGGCCACGAGCAGTACTTC

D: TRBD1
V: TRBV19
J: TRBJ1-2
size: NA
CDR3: CASSIQGDYGYTF
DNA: TGTGCCAGTAGTATACAGGGGGACTATGGCTACACCTTC

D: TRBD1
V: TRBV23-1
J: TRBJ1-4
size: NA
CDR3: CASSRTGTVNEKLFF
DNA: TGCGCCAGCAGTCGCACCGGGACAGTTAATGAAAAACTGTTTTTT

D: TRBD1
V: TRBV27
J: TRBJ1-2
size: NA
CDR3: CASRQSGQPYGYTF
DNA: TGTGCCAGCAGACAATCGGGACAGCCCTATGGCTACACCTTC

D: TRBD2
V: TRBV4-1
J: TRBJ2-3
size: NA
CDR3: CASKRNSGRDTQYF
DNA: TGCGCCAGCAAAAGAAATAGCGGGAGGGATACGCAGTATTTT

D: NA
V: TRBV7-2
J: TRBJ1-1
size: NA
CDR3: CASSPTRDVSTEAFF
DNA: TGTGCCAGCAGCCCTACGAGGGATGTGAGCACTGAAGCTTTCTTT